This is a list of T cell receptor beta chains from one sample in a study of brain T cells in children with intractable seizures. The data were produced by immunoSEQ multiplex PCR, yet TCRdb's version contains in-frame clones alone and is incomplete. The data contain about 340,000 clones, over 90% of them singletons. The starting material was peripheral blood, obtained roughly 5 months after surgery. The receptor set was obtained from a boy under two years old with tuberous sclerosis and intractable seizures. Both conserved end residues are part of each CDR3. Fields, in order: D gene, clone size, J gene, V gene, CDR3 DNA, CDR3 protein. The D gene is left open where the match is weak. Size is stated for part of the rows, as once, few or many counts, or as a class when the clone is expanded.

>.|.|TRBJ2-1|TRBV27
TGTGCCAGCAGATTGGAGGGGCTCGCCTACAATGAGCAGTTCTTC
CASRLEGLAYNEQFF
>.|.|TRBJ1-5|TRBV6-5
TGTGCCAGCAGTCCCGGGACACAAGTTAATCAGCCCCAGCATTTT
CASSPGTQVNQPQHF
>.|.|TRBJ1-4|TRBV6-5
TGTGCCAGCAGTTACTCTTTAAAGGGGAATGAAAAACTGTTTTTT
CASSYSLKGNEKLFF
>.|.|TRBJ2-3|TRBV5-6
TGTGCCAGCAGCTGGGGCCCAGGGCGGAGAGATACGCAGTATTTT
CASSWGPGRRDTQYF
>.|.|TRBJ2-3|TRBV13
TGTGCCAGCAGCCTAGAGGAAACAGATACGCAGTATTTT
CASSLEETDTQYF
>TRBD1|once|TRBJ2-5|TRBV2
TGTGCCAGCAGTGAAGGACGTGGGACAGAATCACAAGAGACCCAGTACTTC
CASSEGRGTESQETQYF
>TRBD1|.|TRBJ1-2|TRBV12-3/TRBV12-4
TGTGCCAGCAGTTTCGGCAGGGGGCTTGGCTACACCTTC
CASSFGRGLGYTF
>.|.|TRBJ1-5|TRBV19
TGTGCCAGTAGTATAATTACGGGTAGCAATCAGCCCCAGCATTTT
CASSIITGSNQPQHF
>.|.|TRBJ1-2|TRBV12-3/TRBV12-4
TGTGCCAGCAGTTTCGGGCAGAACTATGGCTACACCTTC
CASSFGQNYGYTF
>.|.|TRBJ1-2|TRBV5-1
TGCGCCAGCAGCCGCGATACACCGAACTATGGCTACACCTTC
CASSRDTPNYGYTF
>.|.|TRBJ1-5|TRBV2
TGTGCCAGCAGTGAAGGGTTTAGGACGGTAGGGCAGCCCCAGCATTTT
CASSEGFRTVGQPQHF
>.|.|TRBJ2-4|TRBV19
TGTGCCAGTAGTATTGGGCCCACAGCCAAAAACATTCAGTACTTC
CASSIGPTAKNIQYF
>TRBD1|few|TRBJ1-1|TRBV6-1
TGTGCCAGCAGTGAGACAGGGGCCATGAACACTGAAGCTTTCTTT
CASSETGAMNTEAFF
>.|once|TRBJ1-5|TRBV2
TGTGCCAGCAGTGAAGCGCTCCGGACTAATCAGCCCCAGCATTTT
CASSEALRTNQPQHF
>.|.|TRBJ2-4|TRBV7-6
TGTGCCAGCAGCCCAATAGCCCTGGGGGGTTGGGAGAAAAACATTCAGTACTTC
CASSPIALGGWEKNIQYF
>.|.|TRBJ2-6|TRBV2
TGTGCCAGCAAAAAGGCGTTCTCTGGGGCCAACGTCCTGACTTTC
CASKKAFSGANVLTF
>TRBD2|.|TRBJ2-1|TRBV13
TGTGCCAGCAGCTCGGGACTAGTTGGATCCTACAATGAGCAGTTCTTC
CASSSGLVGSYNEQFF
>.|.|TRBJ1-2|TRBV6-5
TGTGCCAGCAGTTACGCGGCCAGCGCTCCATATGGCTACACCTTC
CASSYAASAPYGYTF
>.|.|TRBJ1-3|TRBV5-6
TGTGCCAGCAGCTTTCCCTCAGGAAACACCATATATTTT
CASSFPSGNTIYF
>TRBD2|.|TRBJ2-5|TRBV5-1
TGCGCCAGCAGCACCCGCCTGTTTTTCGGAGCGGGAAGGGAGACCCAGTACTTC
CASSTRLFFGAGRETQYF
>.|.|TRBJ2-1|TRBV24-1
TGTGCCACCAGCAAAAGGGGCAGCTCGGTAAGCAGTGAGCAGTTCTTC
CATSKRGSSVSSEQFF
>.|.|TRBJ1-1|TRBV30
TGTGCCTGGGGCGACATGAGCTACATGAACACTGAAGCTTTCTTT
CAWGDMSYMNTEAFF
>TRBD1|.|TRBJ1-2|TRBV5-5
TGTGCCAGCAGCTGGGGGACAGGGGACGGCTACACCTTC
CASSWGTGDGYTF
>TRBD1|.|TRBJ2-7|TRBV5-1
TGCGCCAGCAGCTTCTCCGGACAGGAGCCATACGAGCAGTACTTC
CASSFSGQEPYEQYF
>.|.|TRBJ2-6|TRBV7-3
TGTGCCAGCAGCCCGGGACGGACCACTGGGGCCAACGTCCTGACTTTC
CASSPGRTTGANVLTF
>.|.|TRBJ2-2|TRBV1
TGCACCAGCAGCCAAGGTTTTGAGGGGGGCACCGGGGAGCTGTTTTTT
CTSSQGFEGGTGELFF
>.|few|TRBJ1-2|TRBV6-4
TGTGCCAGCAGTGACTCGAAGGGTCGGCGCGAGGGCTACACCTTC
CASSDSKGRREGYTF
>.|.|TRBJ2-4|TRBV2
TGTGCCAGCAGTGATCAGGGTAGCATTCAGTACTTC
CASSDQGSIQYF
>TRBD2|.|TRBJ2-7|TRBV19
TGTGCCAGTGGCCCAGCGGGGGGGTCCTCCTACGAGCAGTACTTC
CASGPAGGSSYEQYF
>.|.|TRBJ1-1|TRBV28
TGTGCCAGCAGCTTCGGAGGGGGCACTGAAGCTTTCTTT
CASSFGGGTEAFF
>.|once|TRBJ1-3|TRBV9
TGTGCCAGCAGCGTAGGAGGGGTTGGAGGAAACACCATATATTTT
CASSVGGVGGNTIYF
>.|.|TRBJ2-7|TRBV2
TGTGCCAGCAGCCTTGAAACAGGACCCTACGAGCAGTACTTC
CASSLETGPYEQYF
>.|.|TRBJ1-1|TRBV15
TGTGCCACCATGAGTCAGATGAACACTGAAGCTTTCTTT
CATMSQMNTEAFF
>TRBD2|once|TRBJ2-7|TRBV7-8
TGTGCCAGCAGCTTAGTCGGTCTAGCGGGGGGGAGGGAGCAGTACTTC
CASSLVGLAGGREQYF
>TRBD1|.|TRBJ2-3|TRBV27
TGTGCCAGCAGTTTCCAGGGGGCCTTGACAGATACGCAGTATTTT
CASSFQGALTDTQYF
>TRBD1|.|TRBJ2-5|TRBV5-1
TGCGCCAGCAGCTTGACAGGGGGGAAGGAGACCCAGTACTTC
CASSLTGGKETQYF
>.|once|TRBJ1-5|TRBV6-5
TGTGCCAGCATTTGGACGGCAGATAGCAATCAGCCCCAGCATTTT
CASIWTADSNQPQHF
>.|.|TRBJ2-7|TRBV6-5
TGTGCCAGCAGGCTCTTCTACGAGCAGTACTTC
CASRLFYEQYF
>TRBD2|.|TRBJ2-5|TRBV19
TGTGCCAAATGCACTAGCGGGGGTGGGCAAGAGACCCAGTACTTC
CAKCTSGGGQETQYF
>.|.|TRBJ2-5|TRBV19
TGTGCCAGTAGTGCCTCCCAAGAGACCCAGTACTTC
CASSASQETQYF
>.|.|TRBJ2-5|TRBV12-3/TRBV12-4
TGTGCCAGCAGTTTGCAGGGACCCAAGACCCAGTACTTC
CASSLQGPKTQYF
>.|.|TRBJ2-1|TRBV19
TGTGCCAGTAGTATAGGCGGGGGGACAGCTGAGCAGTTCTTC
CASSIGGGTAEQFF
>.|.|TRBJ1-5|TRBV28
TGTGCCAGCAGTTTATTGAGGGATCAGCCCCAGCATTTT
CASSLLRDQPQHF
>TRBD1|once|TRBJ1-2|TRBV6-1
TGTGCCAGCAGTGAATTAACAGGGGGGTATGGCTACACCTTC
CASSELTGGYGYTF